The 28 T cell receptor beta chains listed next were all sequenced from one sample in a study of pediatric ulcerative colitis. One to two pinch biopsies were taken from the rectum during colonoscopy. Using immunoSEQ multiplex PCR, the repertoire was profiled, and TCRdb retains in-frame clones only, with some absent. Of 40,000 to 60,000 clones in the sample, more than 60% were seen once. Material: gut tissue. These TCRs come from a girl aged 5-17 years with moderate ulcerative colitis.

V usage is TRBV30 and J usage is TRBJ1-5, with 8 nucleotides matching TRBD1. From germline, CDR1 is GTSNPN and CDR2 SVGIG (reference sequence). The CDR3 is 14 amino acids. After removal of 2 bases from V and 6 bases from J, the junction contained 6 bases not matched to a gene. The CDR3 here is CAWSLGQGSQPQHF. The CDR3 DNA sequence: TGTGCCTGGAGTCTCGGACAGGGCAGTCAGCCCCAGCATTTT.

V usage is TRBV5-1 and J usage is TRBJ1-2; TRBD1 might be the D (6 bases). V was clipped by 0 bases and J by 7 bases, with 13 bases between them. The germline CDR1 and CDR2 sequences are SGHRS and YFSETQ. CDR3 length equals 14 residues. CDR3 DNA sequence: TGCGCCAGCAGCTTGGGATCGGGGGCAGGTGGCTACACCTTC. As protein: CASSLGSGAGGYTF.

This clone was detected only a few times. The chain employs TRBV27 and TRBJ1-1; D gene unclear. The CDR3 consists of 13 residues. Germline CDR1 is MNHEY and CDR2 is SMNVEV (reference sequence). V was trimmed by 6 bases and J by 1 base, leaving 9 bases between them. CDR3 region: CASRLSWNTEAFF. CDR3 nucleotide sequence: TGTGCCAGCAGACTTAGTTGGAACACTGAAGCTTTCTTT.

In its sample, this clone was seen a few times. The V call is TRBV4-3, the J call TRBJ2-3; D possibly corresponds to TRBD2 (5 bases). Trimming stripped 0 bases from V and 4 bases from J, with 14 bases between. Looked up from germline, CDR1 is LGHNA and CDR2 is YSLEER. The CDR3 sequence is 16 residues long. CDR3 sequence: CASSQELARPSDTQYF. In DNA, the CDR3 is TGCGCCAGCAGCCAAGAGCTAGCCCGCCCCTCAGATACGCAGTATTTT.

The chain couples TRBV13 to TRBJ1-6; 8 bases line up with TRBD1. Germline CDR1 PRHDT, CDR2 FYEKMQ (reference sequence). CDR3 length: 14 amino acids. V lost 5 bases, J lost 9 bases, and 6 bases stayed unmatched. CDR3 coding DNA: TGTGCCAGCAGCCAGGACAGGGCGGGTTCACCCCTCCACTTT. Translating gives CASSQDRAGSPLHF.

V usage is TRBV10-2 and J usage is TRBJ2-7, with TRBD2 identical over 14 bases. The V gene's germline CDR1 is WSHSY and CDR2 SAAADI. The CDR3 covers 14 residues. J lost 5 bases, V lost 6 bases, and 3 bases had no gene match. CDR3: CASRAGLAGDEQYF. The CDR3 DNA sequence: TGCGCCAGCAGAGCGGGACTAGCGGGAGACGAGCAGTACTTC.

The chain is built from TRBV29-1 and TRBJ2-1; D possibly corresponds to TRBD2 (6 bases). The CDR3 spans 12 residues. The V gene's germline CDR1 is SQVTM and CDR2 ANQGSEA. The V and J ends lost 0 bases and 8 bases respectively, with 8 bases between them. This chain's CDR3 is CSVEEGDYEQFF. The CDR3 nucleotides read TGCAGCGTTGAAGAAGGGGACTATGAGCAGTTCTTC.

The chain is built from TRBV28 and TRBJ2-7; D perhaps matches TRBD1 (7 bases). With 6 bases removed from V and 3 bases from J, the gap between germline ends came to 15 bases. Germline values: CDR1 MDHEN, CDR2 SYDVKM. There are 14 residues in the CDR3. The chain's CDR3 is CASRNQGGNYEQYF. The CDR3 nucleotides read TGTGCCAGCAGGAATCAGGGGGGCAACTACGAGCAGTACTTC.

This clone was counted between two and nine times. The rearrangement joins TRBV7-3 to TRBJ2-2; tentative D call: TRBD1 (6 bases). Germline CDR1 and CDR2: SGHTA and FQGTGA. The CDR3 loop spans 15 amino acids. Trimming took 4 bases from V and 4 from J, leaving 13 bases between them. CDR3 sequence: CASSSLGAGTGELFF. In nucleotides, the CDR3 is TGTGCCAGCAGCTCCCTGGGGGCGGGCACCGGGGAGCTGTTTTTT.

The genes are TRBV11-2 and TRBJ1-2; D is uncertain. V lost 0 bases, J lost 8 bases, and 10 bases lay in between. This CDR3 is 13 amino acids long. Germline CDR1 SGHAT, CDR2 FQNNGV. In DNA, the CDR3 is TGTGCCAGCAGCTTAGAAGGGCACTGGGGCTACACCTTC. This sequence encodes CASSLEGHWGYTF.

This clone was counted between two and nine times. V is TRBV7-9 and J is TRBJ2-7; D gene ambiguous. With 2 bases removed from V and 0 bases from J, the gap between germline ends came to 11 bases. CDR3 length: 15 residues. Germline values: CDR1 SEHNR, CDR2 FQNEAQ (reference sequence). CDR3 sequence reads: CASSLRSEFSYEQYF. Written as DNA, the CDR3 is TGTGCCAGCAGCTTAAGGTCAGAATTCTCCTACGAGCAGTACTTC.

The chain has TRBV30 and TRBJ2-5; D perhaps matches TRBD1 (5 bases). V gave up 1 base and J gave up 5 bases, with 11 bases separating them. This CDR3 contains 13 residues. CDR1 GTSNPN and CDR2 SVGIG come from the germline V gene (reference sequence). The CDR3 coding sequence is TGTGCCTGGAGTGCCAGGGTAGGGGAGACCCAGTACTTC. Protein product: CAWSARVGETQYF.

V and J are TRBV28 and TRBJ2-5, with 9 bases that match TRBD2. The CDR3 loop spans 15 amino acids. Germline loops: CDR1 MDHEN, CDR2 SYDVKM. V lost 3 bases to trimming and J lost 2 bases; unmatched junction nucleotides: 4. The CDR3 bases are TGTGCCAGCAGTTTCGGACTAGCGCAACAAGAGACCCAGTACTTC. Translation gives CASSFGLAQQETQYF.

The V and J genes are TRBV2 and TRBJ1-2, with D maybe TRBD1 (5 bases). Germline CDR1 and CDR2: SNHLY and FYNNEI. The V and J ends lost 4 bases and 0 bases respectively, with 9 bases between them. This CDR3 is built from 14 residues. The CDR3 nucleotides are TGTGCCAGCAGTGCCATGGGACCTAACTATGGCTACACCTTC. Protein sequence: CASSAMGPNYGYTF.

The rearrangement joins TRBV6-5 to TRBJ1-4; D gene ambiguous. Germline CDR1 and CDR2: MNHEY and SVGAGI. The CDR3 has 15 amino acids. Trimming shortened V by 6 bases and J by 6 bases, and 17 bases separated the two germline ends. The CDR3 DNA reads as TGTGCCAGCAGCCCACGGGAGGGAGTGGATGAAAAACTGTTTTTT. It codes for CASSPREGVDEKLFF.

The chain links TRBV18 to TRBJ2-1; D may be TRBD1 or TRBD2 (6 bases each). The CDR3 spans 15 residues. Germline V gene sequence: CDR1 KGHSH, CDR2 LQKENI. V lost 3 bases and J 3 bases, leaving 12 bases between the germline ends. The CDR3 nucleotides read TGTGCCAGCTCACCGTCGGGGGCCCGCTACAATGAGCAGTTCTTC. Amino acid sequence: CASSPSGARYNEQFF.

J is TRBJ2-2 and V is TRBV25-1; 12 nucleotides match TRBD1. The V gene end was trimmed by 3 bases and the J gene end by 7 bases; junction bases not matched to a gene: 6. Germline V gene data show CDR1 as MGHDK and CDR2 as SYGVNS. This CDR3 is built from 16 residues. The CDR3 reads CASSDGGQGAYGELFF. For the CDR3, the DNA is TGTGCCAGCAGTGATGGGGGACAGGGGGCATACGGGGAGCTGTTTTTT.

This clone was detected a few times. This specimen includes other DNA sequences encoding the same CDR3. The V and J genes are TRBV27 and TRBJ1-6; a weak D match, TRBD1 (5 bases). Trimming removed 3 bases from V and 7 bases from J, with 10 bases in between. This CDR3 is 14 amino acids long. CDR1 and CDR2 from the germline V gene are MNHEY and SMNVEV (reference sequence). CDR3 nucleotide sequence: TGTGCCAGCAGTTTGGGGCAGATAAATTCACCCCTCCACTTT. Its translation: CASSLGQINSPLHF.

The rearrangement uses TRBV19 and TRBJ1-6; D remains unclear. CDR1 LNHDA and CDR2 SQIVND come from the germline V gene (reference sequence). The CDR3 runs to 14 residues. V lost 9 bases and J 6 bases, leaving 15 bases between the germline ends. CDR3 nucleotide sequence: TGTGCCAGCACAACCCCTCAATCTAATTCACCCCTCCACTTT. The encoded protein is CASTTPQSNSPLHF.

The CDR3 sequence: CAWSEGPTRQPQHF. The CDR3 DNA follows: TGTGCCTGGAGTGAGGGACCCACGAGGCAGCCCCAGCATTTT. This chain uses TRBV30 with TRBJ1-5; TRBD1 might be the D (5 bases). Germline-derived CDR1 and CDR2 are GTSNPN and SVGIG (reference sequence). V lost 1 base to trimming and J lost 7 bases, with 14 bases between them. This CDR3 comprises 14 residues.

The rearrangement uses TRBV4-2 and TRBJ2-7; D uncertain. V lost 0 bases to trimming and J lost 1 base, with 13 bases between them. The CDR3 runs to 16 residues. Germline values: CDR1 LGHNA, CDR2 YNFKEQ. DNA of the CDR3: TGTGCCAGCAGCCAAGATCACGCCGCCCGGTCCTACGAGCAGTACTTC. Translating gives CASSQDHAARSYEQYF.

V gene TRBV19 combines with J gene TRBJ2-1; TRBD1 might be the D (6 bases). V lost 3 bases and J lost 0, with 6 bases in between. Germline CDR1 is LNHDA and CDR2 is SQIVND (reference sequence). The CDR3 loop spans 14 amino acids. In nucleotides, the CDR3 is TGTGCCAGTAGTATGGACAGCTCCTACAATGAGCAGTTCTTC. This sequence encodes CASSMDSSYNEQFF.

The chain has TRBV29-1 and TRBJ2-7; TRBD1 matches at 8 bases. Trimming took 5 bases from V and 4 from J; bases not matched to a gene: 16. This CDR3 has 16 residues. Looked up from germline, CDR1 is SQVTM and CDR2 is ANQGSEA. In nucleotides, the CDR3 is TGCAGCGTTTATGTCGGCAGGGGGCTTGGGAGGTACGAGCAGTACTTC. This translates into CSVYVGRGLGRYEQYF.

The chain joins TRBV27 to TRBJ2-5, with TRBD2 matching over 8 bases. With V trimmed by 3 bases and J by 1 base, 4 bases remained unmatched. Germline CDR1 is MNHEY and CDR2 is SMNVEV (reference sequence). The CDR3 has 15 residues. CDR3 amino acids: CASSLVRGGQETQYF. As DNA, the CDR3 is TGTGCCAGCAGTTTGGTACGGGGGGGCCAAGAGACCCAGTACTTC.

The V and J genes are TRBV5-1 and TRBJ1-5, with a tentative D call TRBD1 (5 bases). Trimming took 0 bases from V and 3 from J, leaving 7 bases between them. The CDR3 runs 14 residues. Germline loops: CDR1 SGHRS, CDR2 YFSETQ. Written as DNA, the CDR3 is TGCGCCAGCAGCTTGGGGGACCCCAATCAGCCCCAGCATTTT. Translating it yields CASSLGDPNQPQHF.

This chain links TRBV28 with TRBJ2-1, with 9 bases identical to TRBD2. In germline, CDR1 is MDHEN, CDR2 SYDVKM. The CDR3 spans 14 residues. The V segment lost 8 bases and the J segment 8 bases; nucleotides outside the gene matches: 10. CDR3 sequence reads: CASLSLAGMYEQFF. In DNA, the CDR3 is TGTGCCAGCTTAAGCCTAGCGGGAATGTATGAGCAGTTCTTC.

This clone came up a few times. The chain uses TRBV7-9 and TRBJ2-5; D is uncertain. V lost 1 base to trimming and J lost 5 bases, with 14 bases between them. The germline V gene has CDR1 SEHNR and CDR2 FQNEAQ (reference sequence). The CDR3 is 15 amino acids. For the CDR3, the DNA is TGTGCCAGCAGCTTAGGCTTGGCCTCATCGGAGACCCAGTACTTC. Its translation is CASSLGLASSETQYF. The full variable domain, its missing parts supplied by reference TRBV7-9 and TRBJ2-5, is DTGVSQNPRHKITKRGQNVTFRCDPISEHNRLYWYRQTLGQGPEFLTYFQNEAQLEKSRLLSDRFSAERPKGSFSTLEIQRTEQGDSAMYLCASSLGLASSETQYFGPGTRLLVL.

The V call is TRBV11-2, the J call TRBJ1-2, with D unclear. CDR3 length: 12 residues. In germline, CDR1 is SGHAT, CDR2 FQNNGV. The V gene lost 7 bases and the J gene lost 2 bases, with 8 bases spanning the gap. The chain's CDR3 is CASTDYNYGYTF. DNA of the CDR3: TGTGCCAGCACCGATTACAACTATGGCTACACCTTC.